In this sample, the clone carrying this T cell receptor (beta chain) turned up many times. Antigen specificity is unknown. V dropped 6 bases and J dropped 0 bases, with 18 bases sitting between them. Germline values: CDR1 SNHLY, CDR2 FYNNEI. This CDR3 is 17 amino acids long. This record comes from a study of CD8+CD57+ T cells in acquired aplastic anemia. Study at large: Isolated CD4+ and CD8+ cells, once sorted, yielded DNA averaging around 3.3 ug. The study obtained about 10 million reads on average for CD4+ cells from healthy donors. Study observations and caveats: About 27 CD8+ CDR3 sequences were shared between patients and controls.

The use of genomic DNA as template underpinned the TCR beta VDJ and CDR3 profiling. TCRdb ran MiXCR on the reads and lists one entry per CDR3 protein. The sample has about 130,000 distinct CDR3 sequences, about 48% seen once. Sequencing input: sorted CD4+, CD8+, or CD8+CD57+ T cells (not recorded which) from PBMCs. This sequence joins TRBV2 and TRBJ1-5, with unresolved D. The sequence came from a human donor in good health, serving as a control. This chain's CDR3 is CASSPALGVYSNQPQHF. In DNA form, the CDR3 reads TGTGCCAGCAGCCCTGCCCTCGGCGTTTATAGCAATCAGCCCCAGCATTTT.